This TCR beta chain was observed in a study of blood T cell repertoires in COVID-19. On the study more broadly: Collection of acute and convalescent COVID-19 samples took place in the United States, Italy and Spain. In each case, the material was cDNA or gDNA derived from T cells, B-cell-depleted T cells, or PBMCs.

Original handling: Researchers report that nucleated cell counts were estimated from reference gene primer amplification. Sequencing was performed with immunoSEQ multiplex PCR; in TCRdb, only in-frame clones are kept and a portion is missing. Clonal size and the V and J genes are those of that table, whereas D and trimming came from the DNA. The repertoire has 87,000 or so clones, under 85% of them found once; the top ten carry around 2.1%. This CDR3 region has 13 residues. With 7 bases clipped from V and 5 bases from J, the junction kept 4 bases outside the gene matches. In germline, CDR1 is MNHEY, CDR2 SVGAGI.

The sample comprised peripheral blood. The rearrangement links TRBV6-5 to TRBJ2-3; TRBD2 agrees at 9 bases. The origin of this receptor is a woman between 70 and 85 years old with acute or convalescent COVID-19. CDR3 DNA: TGTGCCAGCAATAGAGCGGGGGGAGATACGCAGTATTTT. This gives the protein CASNRAGGDTQYF.